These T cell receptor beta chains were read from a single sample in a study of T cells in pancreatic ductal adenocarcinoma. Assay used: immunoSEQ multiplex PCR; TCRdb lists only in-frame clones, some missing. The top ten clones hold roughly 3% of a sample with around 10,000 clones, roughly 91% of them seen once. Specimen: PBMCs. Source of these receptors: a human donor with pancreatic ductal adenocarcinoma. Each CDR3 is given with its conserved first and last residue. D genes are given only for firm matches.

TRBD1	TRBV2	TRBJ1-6	CASSRTGGNSPLHF
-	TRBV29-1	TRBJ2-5	CSVHTGSYQETQYF
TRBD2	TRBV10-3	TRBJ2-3	CAIRASGGADTQYF
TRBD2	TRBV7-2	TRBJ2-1	CASSAGTSYNEQFF
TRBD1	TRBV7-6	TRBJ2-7	CASSLNLGQGGYEQYF
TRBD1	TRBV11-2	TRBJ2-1	CASSYRTGGPNEQFF
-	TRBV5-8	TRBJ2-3	CASCGVRELDTQYF
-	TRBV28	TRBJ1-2	CASSQPGSYGYTF
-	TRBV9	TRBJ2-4	CASSDHGAKNIQYF
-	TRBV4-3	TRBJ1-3	CASSQAQGNTIYF
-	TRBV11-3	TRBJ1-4	CASSPDRSKLFF
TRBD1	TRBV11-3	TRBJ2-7	CASSLGQSSYEQYF
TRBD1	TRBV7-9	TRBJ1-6	CASSSTGAGDSPLHF
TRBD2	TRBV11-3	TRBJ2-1	CASSSLAGGEQFF
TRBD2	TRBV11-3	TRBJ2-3	CASSLAVAGVTDTQYF
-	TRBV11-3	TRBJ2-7	CASSLISGGLDEQYF
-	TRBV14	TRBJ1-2	CASSPSPGYGYTF
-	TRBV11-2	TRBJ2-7	CASSGDSNYEQYF
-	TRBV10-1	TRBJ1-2	CAREATNYGYTF
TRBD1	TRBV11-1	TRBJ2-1	CASSLSGTGRNEQFF
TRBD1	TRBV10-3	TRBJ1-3	CAISDRENTIYF
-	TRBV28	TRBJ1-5	CASGAPRIKPQHF
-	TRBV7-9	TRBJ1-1	CASSLVGQGQAFF